This T cell receptor (beta chain) derives from a study of T cells after yellow fever vaccination (dated by TCRdb to between 2018 and 2020). Regarding the complete study: The SMART-Seq v4 Ultra Low Input RNA kit was used to prepare libraries from fractions with low cell numbers. Bulk PBMC replicates and cell subsets were isolated from blood drawn at multiple timepoints before and after both primary and secondary immunization. To track T-cell clones before and after primary and booster YFV17D yellow fever vaccination, bulk TCR alpha and beta repertoires were sequenced longitudinally. Two healthy male donors, one aged 18 to 30 and one aged 30 to 40 years, were included in the cohort. What the authors observed across the whole study: Most clones expanded after primary vaccination were re-detected after the booster (around 96% of CD4 and 88% of CD8), suggesting broad memory maintenance. Because only a couple of donors were included in the study, the extent to which the findings can be generalized is limited. Computational filtering was needed because FACS-sorted repertoires could contain abundant contaminating clonotypes from the bulk population. The secondary T-cell response was found to be weaker but faster than the primary response, with a peak reached on day 5 rather than on day 15. A small share of clonotypes occurred in both CD4 and CD8 compartments, likely arising from convergent recombination.

The run used an Illumina NovaSeq 6000. TCR cDNA was made using 5'RACE template switching, a step that added a universal primer site and unique molecular identifiers. Priming for cDNA synthesis came from both the TCR alpha and TCR beta constant segments. Two PCR steps were used to amplify libraries, with sample barcodes and sequencing adapters being added in the second step. Sequencing of the libraries was done on either Illumina HiSeq 2500 (2x100 bp) or NovaSeq (2x150 bp). Per the authors' processing: Demultiplexing of reads and collapsing into UMI consensus sequences were performed with MIGEC, and V(D)J alignment was carried out with MiXCR. Clonotypes responding to the vaccine were identified with edgeR on replicate PBMC samples, with the criteria of FDR below 0.01 and a log2 fold change above 5 up to day 15. Each bulk clonotype received a CD4 or CD8 identity based on whether the sequenced CD4 or CD8 repertoire contained that clonotype at higher abundance. TCRdb ran its own pipeline on the public reads, namely fastp trimming at Q25 and MiXCR clone calling, and kept in-frame beta chains. Duplicate CDR3 protein sequences are folded into a single record with the most common DNA and genes. The V and J calls and clone size are TCRdb's, not the authors'. Recorded for this sample are 250,000 or so distinct CDR3 sequences; 3.6% of them occurred a single time. 15% to 20% of the sample belongs to the ten largest clones.

This clonotype has a count of ten or more. Its target antigen remains unknown. Base-call qualities are not available, and no considerably larger clone is one nucleotide away. This specimen's treatment or condition label, interpreted: live attenuated yellow fever vaccine strain. At every blood-draw timepoint, two biological replicates of bulk PBMCs were collected. A standard Ficoll-Paque protocol was used to isolate PBMCs from peripheral blood. RNA was extracted with TriZol from bulk PBMCs, CD4 and CD8 fractions, and dextramer-positive and dextramer-negative fractions. The source was PBMCs, collected 15 days after the yellow fever booster vaccination. This TCR came from a young man who received the YFV17D yellow fever vaccine.

The nucleotide sequence is TGTGCCAGCAGCCGGGACCGGAACTACGAGCAGTACTTC. It encodes CASSRDRNYEQYF. The V and J genes are TRBV6-5 and TRBJ2-7; the D gene is possibly TRBD1 or TRBD2, each agreeing over 5 bases. Trimming costs V 6 bases and J 3 bases, and their ends lie 12 bases apart. The CDR3 holds 13 amino acids from the cysteine to the phenylalanine. Only CDR3 DNA is held: 39 bases, read in frame from base 1. CDR1 and CDR2 were assigned from the germline V gene as MNHEY and SVGAGI.